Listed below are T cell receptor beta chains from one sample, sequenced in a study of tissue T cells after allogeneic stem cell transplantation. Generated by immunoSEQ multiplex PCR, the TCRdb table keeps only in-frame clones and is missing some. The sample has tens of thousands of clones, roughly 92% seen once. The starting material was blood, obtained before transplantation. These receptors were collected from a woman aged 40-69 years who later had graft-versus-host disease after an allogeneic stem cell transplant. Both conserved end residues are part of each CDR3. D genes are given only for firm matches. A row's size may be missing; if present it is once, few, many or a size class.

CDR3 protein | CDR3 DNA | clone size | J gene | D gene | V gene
CASSLTGRSYNEQFF | TGTGCCAGCAGCTTGACCGGACGCTCCTACAATGAGCAGTTCTTC | NA | TRBJ2-1 | NA | TRBV7-3
CASSVFGSYNEQFF | TGTGCCAGCAGCGTATTTGGGTCCTACAATGAGCAGTTCTTC | NA | TRBJ2-1 | NA | TRBV9
CASSPTGGGKDTQYF | TGTGCCAGCAGCCCGACAGGGGGTGGAAAAGATACGCAGTATTTT | once | TRBJ2-3 | NA | TRBV21-1
CASSTGQGAVNEKLFF | TGTGCCAGCAGCACCGGACAGGGGGCAGTTAATGAAAAACTGTTTTTT | NA | TRBJ1-4 | TRBD1 | TRBV9
CASSEDSGSNQPQHF | TGTGCCAGCAGTGAAGATAGCGGCAGCAATCAGCCCCAGCATTTT | NA | TRBJ1-5 | NA | TRBV2
CASSLVPAQEYNSPLHF | TGTGCCAGCAGCTTAGTACCAGCGCAGGAATATAATTCACCCCTCCACTTT | NA | TRBJ1-6 | NA | TRBV11-2
CASSSNGLAGVSQETQYF | TGCGCCAGCAGCTCCAATGGACTAGCGGGAGTTTCCCAAGAGACCCAGTACTTC | NA | TRBJ2-5 | TRBD2 | TRBV5-1
CASSLSAGAGTGELFF | TGTGCCAGCAGCCTGTCGGCCGGGGCGGGCACCGGGGAGCTGTTTTTT | NA | TRBJ2-2 | NA | TRBV28
CAWSVGQAYGYTF | TGTGCCTGGAGTGTAGGACAGGCCTATGGCTACACCTTC | NA | TRBJ1-2 | TRBD1 | TRBV30
CASSSQGTRETQYF | TGTGCCAGCAGTTCCCAGGGGACCCGAGAGACCCAGTACTTC | NA | TRBJ2-5 | NA | TRBV28
CASSPNPSSDYYEQYF | TGTGCCAGCTCACCCAACCCTTCGTCCGATTACTACGAGCAGTACTTC | NA | TRBJ2-7 | NA | TRBV18
CASSESGYEQYF | TGCGCCAGCAGTGAGTCTGGCTACGAGCAGTACTTC | NA | TRBJ2-7 | NA | TRBV10-1
CAWSSGTGAFNEQFF | TGTGCCTGGAGTTCCGGGACAGGGGCTTTCAATGAGCAGTTCTTC | NA | TRBJ2-1 | TRBD1 | TRBV30
CASSLSGLPGDEQFF | TGTGCCAGCAGTTTATCGGGCCTTCCGGGGGATGAGCAGTTCTTC | NA | TRBJ2-1 | NA | TRBV27
CASSLESSRFDRGPYNEQFF | TGTGCCAGCAGTTTAGAAAGTAGTCGATTCGACAGGGGGCCCTACAATGAGCAGTTCTTC | NA | TRBJ2-1 | TRBD1 | TRBV28
CATSSLGTETQYF | TGTGCCACCAGCAGTCTAGGGACGGAGACCCAGTACTTC | NA | TRBJ2-5 | NA | TRBV15
CASTLAGVRLSYTF | TGCGCCAGCACCTTGGCCGGGGTGAGGTTGAGCTACACCTTC | NA | TRBJ1-2 | NA | TRBV10-1
CASSPPGGAQRDEQFF | TGTGCCAGCAGCCCCCCGGGGGGGGCGCAGCGAGATGAGCAGTTCTTC | once | TRBJ2-1 | TRBD2 | TRBV14
CASSSDSRVRTDTQYF | TGTGCCAGCAGCTCCGATAGTAGGGTTAGAACAGATACGCAGTATTTT | NA | TRBJ2-3 | NA | TRBV7-2
CASRSGPGYEQYF | TGTGCCAGCAGATCCGGGCCCGGGTACGAGCAGTACTTC | NA | TRBJ2-7 | NA | TRBV6-5
CASSLKKSFNEKLFF | TGTGCCAGCAGCTTAAAGAAGAGTTTTAATGAAAAACTGTTTTTT | NA | TRBJ1-4 | NA | TRBV7-2
CASSTFTSGGGQPQHF | TGTGCCAGCAGCACATTTACTTCAGGGGGAGGTCAGCCCCAGCATTTT | NA | TRBJ1-5 | TRBD1 | TRBV7-8
CAWSIYSNQPQHF | TGTGCCTGGAGTATCTATAGCAATCAGCCCCAGCATTTT | once | TRBJ1-5 | NA | TRBV30
CASSGPEEKGSYEQYF | TGTGCCAGTAGTGGTCCTGAGGAGAAGGGATCCTACGAGCAGTACTTC | NA | TRBJ2-7 | NA | TRBV19
CATSRAPGGSGEQYF | TGTGCCACCAGCAGAGCCCCAGGGGGCTCGGGCGAGCAGTACTTC | NA | TRBJ2-7 | TRBD1 | TRBV15
CASSSLGGSSYEQYF | TGTGCCAGCAGTTCACTCGGAGGGAGCTCCTACGAGCAGTACTTC | NA | TRBJ2-7 | NA | TRBV27